This TCR beta chain was profiled in a study of T cell changes during pregnancy in multiple sclerosis. Profiling relied on immunoSEQ multiplex PCR, and the TCRdb table lists in-frame clones only, not all of them. The table lists 35,000 to 55,000 clones, 80% to 95% of them singletons. The germline V gene encodes CDR1 SGHKS and CDR2 YYEKEE (reference sequence). The CDR3 extends over 11 amino acids. Trimming pared 4 bases from V and 12 bases from J, leaving 11 bases between. This chain connects TRBV5-5 to TRBJ2-1, with D possibly TRBD2 on 5 matching bases. The receptor was isolated from a female donor with multiple sclerosis, enrolled in a pregnancy study. Source: CD4+ T cells from peripheral blood mononuclear cells, taken in the third trimester of pregnancy. The CDR3 bases are TGTGCCAGCAGCCAACACGAGGGGCAGTTCTTC. Encoded protein: CASSQHEGQFF. The whole variable domain, remainder taken from reference TRBV5-5 and TRBJ2-1, is DAGVTQSPTHLIKTRGQQVTLRCSPISGHKSVSWYQQVLGQGPQFIFQYYEKEERGRGNFPDRFSARQFPNYSSELNVNALLLGDSALYLCASSQHEGQFFGPGTRLTVL.